What follows are 23 T cell receptor beta chains derived from one specimen sequenced in a study of PD-L1 blockade in urothelial cancer. The method was immunoSEQ multiplex PCR; TCRdb's version includes in-frame clones alone and lacks a portion of them. The table shows 85,000 to 100,000 clones, with approximately 90% occurring only once. This sample comprised PBMCs, obtained around atezolizumab (anti-PD-L1) treatment. The receptors were gathered from a man aged 60-69 years with urothelial cancer.

V and J are TRBV7-9 and TRBJ2-5, with 10 bases aligning to TRBD2. V shed 5 bases, J shed 5 bases, and the junction held 14 bases outside the gene matches. There are 17 residues in the CDR3. CDR1 is SEHNR and CDR2 is FQNEAQ in the germline V gene (reference sequence). This CDR3 is CASSLSARLAGVETQYF. The CDR3 coding sequence is TGTGCCAGCAGCCTAAGCGCCCGGCTAGCGGGGGTGGAGACCCAGTACTTC.

J is TRBJ2-5 and V is TRBV15, with D perhaps matching TRBD1 (5 bases). Germline V gene sequence: CDR1 LNHNV, CDR2 YYDKDF (reference sequence). The CDR3 length is 15 residues. V was trimmed by 2 bases and J by 1 base, leaving 11 bases between them. CDR3 region: CATSRRQTIQETQYF. The DNA of the CDR3 is TGTGCCACCAGCAGACGACAGACCATCCAAGAGACCCAGTACTTC.

This chain connects TRBV4-3 to TRBJ2-7, with D perhaps matching TRBD2 (6 bases). Trimming stripped 5 bases from V and 2 bases from J, with 16 bases between. This CDR3 has 15 residues. The germline CDR1 and CDR2 sequences are LGHNA and YSLEER. The CDR3 here is CASSRLAGGTYEQYF. DNA of the CDR3: TGCGCCAGCAGCAGACTTGCCGGGGGAACCTACGAGCAGTACTTC.

The chain joins TRBV5-1 to TRBJ2-3, with D tentatively TRBD2 (5 bases). CDR3 size: 13 residues. The V end was cut by 4 bases, the J end by 3 bases, with 9 bases between. Germline CDR1 reads SGHRS; CDR2 reads YFSETQ. The CDR3 loop reads CASSMDFTDTQYF. In DNA, the CDR3 is TGCGCCAGCAGCATGGACTTTACAGATACGCAGTATTTT.

The chain employs TRBV6-5 and TRBJ2-7, with 7 bases that match TRBD1. Germline-derived CDR1 and CDR2 are MNHEY and SVGAGI. The CDR3 runs 16 residues. The V gene end was trimmed by 2 bases and the J gene end by 0 bases; junction bases not matched to a gene: 7. CDR3 sequence: CASSYAIQGYSYEQYF. In DNA form, the CDR3 reads TGTGCCAGCAGTTACGCAATACAGGGGTACTCCTACGAGCAGTACTTC.

V usage is TRBV7-9 and J usage is TRBJ1-4, with TRBD1 matching over 10 bases. V lost 5 bases, J lost 10 bases, and 10 bases stayed unmatched. The CDR3 totals 15 residues. The germline CDR1 and CDR2 sequences are SEHNR and FQNEAQ (reference sequence). The CDR3 sequence is CASSLPTGGGSKLFF. The CDR3 DNA is TGTGCCAGCAGCCTACCGACAGGGGGCGGATCAAAACTGTTTTTT. The full variable domain, rest sourced from reference TRBV7-9 and TRBJ1-4, is DTGVSQNPRHKITKRGQNVTFRCDPISEHNRLYWYRQTLGQGPEFLTYFQNEAQLEKSRLLSDRFSAERPKGSFSTLEIQRTEQGDSAMYLCASSLPTGGGSKLFFGSGTQLSVL.

This chain uses TRBV6-9 with TRBJ2-6, with D perhaps matching TRBD1 (5 bases). CDR1 is MNHGY and CDR2 is SVAAGI in the germline V gene. This CDR3 has 19 amino acids. With 0 bases removed from V and 0 bases from J, the gap between germline ends came to 15 bases. CDR3 loop: CASSYSLGDTVSGANVLTF. In DNA form, the CDR3 reads TGTGCCAGCAGTTATTCGCTAGGGGATACCGTCTCTGGGGCCAACGTCCTGACTTTC.

This clone has only a few counts. The V and J genes are TRBV5-5 and TRBJ2-7; 8 positions agree with TRBD1. The CDR3 loop spans 14 amino acids. The ends lost 0 bases at V and 2 bases at J; junction bases unmatched: 1. CDR1 and CDR2 (germline): SGHKS, YYEKEE (reference sequence). The CDR3 region has the DNA TGTGCCAGCAGCTTGGAGACAGGGGCCTACGAGCAGTACTTC. Residues: CASSLETGAYEQYF. Together with reference TRBV5-5 and TRBJ2-7, the CDR3 gives the full variable domain: DAGVTQSPTHLIKTRGQQVTLRCSPISGHKSVSWYQQVLGQGPQFIFQYYEKEERGRGNFPDRFSARQFPNYSSELNVNALLLGDSALYLCASSLETGAYEQYFGPGTRLTVT.

The J gene is TRBJ2-7, the V gene TRBV6-5; TRBD1 agrees at 8 bases. CDR3 size: 15 residues. Trimming cost V 5 bases and J 3 bases; bases outside gene matches: 9. From germline, CDR1 is MNHEY and CDR2 SVGAGI. The CDR3 reads CASSPQGAKNYEQYF. CDR3 nucleotides: TGTGCCAGCAGTCCTCAGGGGGCGAAAAACTACGAGCAGTACTTC.

This clone was counted only a few times. This sequence joins TRBV5-3 and TRBJ1-6, with TRBD1 matching over 7 bases. TRBV5-3 counts as an open reading frame of uncertain function. The CDR3 is 15 residues long. V was pared by 5 bases and J by 14 bases, with 16 bases of the junction left unmatched. The CDR3 nucleotides read TGTGCCAGAAGTGACGACAGGGAACCCCCCATCACCCTCCACTTT. The encoded protein is CARSDDREPPITLHF.

The chain combines TRBV10-1 with TRBJ2-7, with 10 bases that match TRBD1. Germline CDR1 and CDR2: WNHNN and SYGVQD (reference sequence). Trimming cost V 3 bases and J 7 bases; bases outside gene matches: 6. The CDR3 has 14 amino acids. The CDR3 DNA follows: TGCGCCAGCAGTGAAGGGACAGGGGTTCTGGAGCAGTACTTC. Protein: CASSEGTGVLEQYF.

A few counts support this clone. The chain joins TRBV6-6 to TRBJ1-5, with no clear D. The CDR3 runs to 11 residues. Trimming left V 6 bases short and J 9 bases short, with 9 bases between. Germline V CDR1 and CDR2: MNHNY, SVGAGI (reference sequence). CDR3 amino acids: CASSPAGPQHF. For the CDR3, the DNA is TGTGCCAGCAGCCCCGCGGGGCCCCAGCATTTT.

The V gene is TRBV29-1, the J gene TRBJ2-7, with D perhaps TRBD1 (6 bases). Germline V gives CDR1 SQVTM, CDR2 ANQGSEA. Trimming left V 0 bases short and J 1 base short, with 16 bases between. This CDR3 comprises 16 residues. Here the CDR3 reads CSVEEAMGAASYEQYF. CDR3 coding DNA: TGCAGCGTTGAAGAGGCTATGGGGGCTGCTTCCTACGAGCAGTACTTC.

CDR3 protein: CASSTRLARVLNEQFF. CDR3 DNA sequence: TGTGCCAGCAGCACGAGACTAGCGAGGGTTTTAAATGAGCAGTTCTTC. This sequence joins TRBV7-9 and TRBJ2-1, with 8 positions matching TRBD2. V gave up 5 bases and J gave up 7 bases; unmatched junction bases: 13. The CDR3 sequence is 16 residues long. Germline lookup yields CDR1 SEHNR and CDR2 FQNEAQ (reference sequence).

The rearrangement uses TRBV7-2 and TRBJ2-5, with 15 nucleotides matching TRBD2. Germline CDR1 is SGHTA and CDR2 is FQGNSA. The CDR3 runs 16 residues. Germline trimming cut 5 bases from V and 5 bases from J; bases unmatched to any gene: 6. The CDR3 loop is CASSTRTSGRVETQYF. Written as DNA, the CDR3 is TGTGCCAGCAGCACCCGGACTAGCGGGAGGGTGGAGACCCAGTACTTC.

The V gene is TRBV11-2, the J gene TRBJ1-2; 10 nucleotides match TRBD1. Losses at the gene ends were 4 bases for V and 3 bases for J; bases not matched to a gene: 5. The CDR3 contains 15 residues. CDR1 SGHAT and CDR2 FQNNGV come from the germline V gene. This CDR3 reads CASSSLTGGDYGYTF. In DNA form, the CDR3 reads TGTGCCAGCAGCTCCTTGACAGGGGGCGACTATGGCTACACCTTC.

The chain employs TRBV5-1 and TRBJ1-2; the match to TRBD1 covers 7 bases. This CDR3 has 14 amino acids. Per germline, CDR1 SGHRS and CDR2 YFSETQ. V dropped 4 bases and J dropped 5; count of bases not matched to a gene: 8. This chain's CDR3 is CASSGSSGGYGYTF. CDR3 nucleotides: TGCGCCAGCAGCGGATCTTCAGGGGGGTATGGCTACACCTTC.

The chain couples TRBV7-2 to TRBJ2-5; no clear D. CDR3 length: 11 residues. The germline CDR1 and CDR2 sequences are SGHTA and FQGNSA. With 3 bases removed from V and 7 bases from J, the gap between germline ends came to 6 bases. DNA of the CDR3: TGTGCCAGCAGCTTTGTGGCGACCCAGTACTTC. It is translated as CASSFVATQYF.

The CDR3 spells CATSRGQGAGSGGELFF. In DNA form, the CDR3 reads TGTGCCACCAGCAGAGGGCAGGGGGCCGGATCCGGCGGGGAGCTGTTTTTT. V and J are TRBV15 and TRBJ2-2; 8 bases match TRBD1. This CDR3 has 17 amino acids. V was clipped by 1 base and J by 7 bases; unmatched bases: 11. The germline V gene has CDR1 LNHNV and CDR2 YYDKDF (reference sequence). The full variable domain, with the rest looked up from reference TRBV15 and TRBJ2-2, is DAMVIQNPRYQVTQFGKPVTLSCSQTLNHNVMYWYQQKSSQAPKLLFHYYDKDFNNEADTPDNFQSRRPNTSFCFLDIRSPGLGDTAMYLCATSRGQGAGSGGELFFGEGSRLTVL.

The gene calls are TRBV28 and TRBJ2-5, with D unclear. Germline CDR1 is MDHEN and CDR2 is SYDVKM. Trimming left V 6 bases short and J 1 base short, with 3 bases between. This CDR3 is 11 amino acids long. The CDR3 loop is CASRAQETQYF. DNA of the CDR3: TGTGCCAGCAGAGCCCAAGAGACCCAGTACTTC.

The chain recombines TRBV12-2 with TRBJ2-1; TRBD2 is the table's D call and was not checked against the DNA. TRBV12-2 is classified as a pseudogene. The CDR3 runs 19 residues. CDR3 in amino acids: CASRLVSPLAGGQGNEQFF. CDR3 nucleotide sequence: TGTGCAAGTCGCTTAGTGTCCCCCCTAGCGGGGGGTCAGGGGAATGAGCAGTTCTTC.

The V gene is TRBV7-9, the J gene TRBJ1-4, with D maybe TRBD1 (5 bases). The V end was cut by 7 bases, the J end by 7 bases, with 19 bases between. CDR1 is SEHNR and CDR2 is FQNEAQ in the germline V gene (reference sequence). The CDR3 sequence is 15 residues long. CDR3 nucleotide sequence: TGTGCCAGCACCTCCCAAGGGGTAGGAGCTGAAAAACTGTTTTTT. The encoded protein is CASTSQGVGAEKLFF.

The chain employs TRBV9 and TRBJ2-1, with 8 bases identical to TRBD2. This CDR3 is built from 17 residues. Germline V gene data show CDR1 as SGDLS and CDR2 as YYNGEE. The trim removed 5 bases at V and 0 bases at J, leaving 10 bases unmatched. The CDR3 loop is CASSQGGGSSSYNEQFF. The CDR3 DNA reads TGTGCCAGCAGTCAGGGCGGGGGGTCGAGCTCCTACAATGAGCAGTTCTTC.